This T cell receptor beta chain was recovered during a study of T-cell memory formation after mild COVID-19. General observations from the study: Confirmation of SARS-CoV-2 specificity was lacking for second-wave clones peaking day 37. There was a balanced CD4/CD8 profile in clones contracting day 15 to 85, and later expanders leaned CD4+. The finding that pre-infection memory included some responding clones suggested that cross-reactive memory joined.

The length of the CDR3 is 14 residues. The germline CDR1 and CDR2 sequences are KGHSH and LQKENI. V was cut by 4 bases and J by 5 bases, with 13 bases left in between. Constant-segment-primed 5'RACE gave TCR alpha and TCR beta cDNA libraries with sample barcodes and UMIs. TCRdb re-derived calls from the 5' RACE reads in MiXCR, one entry per CDR3 protein. The table has approximately 300,000 distinct CDR3 sequences, more than 15% seen once; the top ten hold around 23%. The sample holds a few counts of this clonotype. Its antigen is unknown. The receptor was isolated from a man between 18 and 29 years old who had mild COVID-19 (a few samples of this study predate the infection). Cell type and time point are not known. J is TRBJ2-3 and V is TRBV18; tentatively, D is TRBD1 or TRBD2 (5 bases each). Source material: PBMCs or a T cell subset sorted from them (not recorded which). The CDR3 bases are TGTGCCAGCTCACGGGGACGGGCGGAAGATACGCAGTATTTT. It specifies CASSRGRAEDTQYF.